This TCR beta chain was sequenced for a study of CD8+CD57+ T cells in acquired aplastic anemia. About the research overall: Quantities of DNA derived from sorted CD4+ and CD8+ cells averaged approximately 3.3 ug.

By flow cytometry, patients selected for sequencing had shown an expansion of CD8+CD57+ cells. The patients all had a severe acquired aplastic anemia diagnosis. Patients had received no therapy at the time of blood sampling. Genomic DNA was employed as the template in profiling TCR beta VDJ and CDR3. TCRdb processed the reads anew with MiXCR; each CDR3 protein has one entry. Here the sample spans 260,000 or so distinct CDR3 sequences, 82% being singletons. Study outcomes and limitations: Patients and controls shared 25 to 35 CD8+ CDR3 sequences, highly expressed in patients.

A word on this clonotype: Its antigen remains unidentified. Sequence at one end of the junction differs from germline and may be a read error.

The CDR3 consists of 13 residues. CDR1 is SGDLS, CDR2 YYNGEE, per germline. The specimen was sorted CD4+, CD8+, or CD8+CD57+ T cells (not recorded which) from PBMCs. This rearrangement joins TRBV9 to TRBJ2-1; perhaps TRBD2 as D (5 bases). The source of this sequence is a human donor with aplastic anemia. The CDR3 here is CASSDGEIHGQIF. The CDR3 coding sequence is TGTGCCAGCAGTGATGGGGAGATACATGGGCAGATCTTC.